This is a list of T cell receptor beta chains from one sample in a study of cytomegalovirus exposure and HLA in healthy donors. Clones were sequenced by immunoSEQ multiplex PCR, and TCRdb holds only the in-frame ones, with some missing. The sample lists tens of thousands of clones; approximately 94% were seen once. The sample taken for sequencing was PBMCs. The receptors were gathered from a man younger than 35 in good health and CMV-seropositive. Both conserved end residues are part of each CDR3. D genes are given only for firm matches. Part of the rows lack a size; the others show once, few, many or a class for expanded clones.

v_gene	j_gene	d_gene	len	abundance	CDR3nt	CDR3aa
TRBV18	TRBJ2-5	NA	12	NA	TGTGCCAGCTCACCTTCGCGTGAGACCCAGTACTTC	CASSPSRETQYF
TRBV4-1	TRBJ2-1	TRBD2	19	NA	TGCGCCAGCAGCCACCGACTAGCGGGAGGGGGAAGCTCCTACAATGAGCAGTTCTTC	CASSHRLAGGGSSYNEQFF
TRBV18	TRBJ1-3	NA	19	NA	TGTGCCAGCTCACCACTTCTCTTTCTGACAGGCCGCTCTGGAAACACCATATATTTT	CASSPLLFLTGRSGNTIYF
TRBV9	TRBJ1-6	NA	13	NA	TGTGCCAGCACTGGGGCCGGTGCATCACCCCTCCACTTT	CASTGAGASPLHF
TRBV28	TRBJ2-7	TRBD1	15	NA	TGTGCCAGCAGTTTACCGGGACAGGGCCCCTACGAGCAGTACTTC	CASSLPGQGPYEQYF
TRBV5-1	TRBJ1-2	NA	15	NA	TGCGCCAGCAAGGCCCCAGGCTCCGCTATATATGGCTACACCTTC	CASKAPGSAIYGYTF
TRBV20-1	TRBJ2-1	TRBD2	10	NA	TGCAGTGCAGCGGGAGTCGGTCTGTTCTTC	CSAAGVGLFF
TRBV5-1	TRBJ2-2	TRBD1	16	few	TGCGCCAGCAGCCCCCTGACAGGGGGCGAGGCCGGGGAGCTGTTTTTT	CASSPLTGGEAGELFF
TRBV27	TRBJ2-5	NA	15	NA	TGTGCCAGCTCCAGGGGCCCCGGGACGGACGGTACCCAGTACTTC	CASSRGPGTDGTQYF
TRBV4-1	TRBJ2-1	NA	17	NA	TGCGCCAGCAGCCAAGATGATGGGGGGTATAGCGAAAATGAGCAGTTCTTC	CASSQDDGGYSENEQFF
TRBV5-4	TRBJ2-2	TRBD2	16	NA	TGTGCCAGCAGCAGCCTAGCGGGGGGGCCCGCCGGGGAGCTGTTTTTT	CASSSLAGGPAGELFF
TRBV11-2	TRBJ1-2	TRBD1	17	NA	TGTGCCAGCAGCTTAGGAGGTCAGGGGGGCCTAAACTATGGCTACACCTTC	CASSLGGQGGLNYGYTF
TRBV7-6	TRBJ2-2	TRBD2	16	NA	TGTGCCAGCAGCCGCGGACTAGCGGGAGTCACCGGGGAGCTGTTTTTT	CASSRGLAGVTGELFF
TRBV6-5	TRBJ1-1	TRBD1	15	NA	TGTGCCAGCAGACCCATCACAGGGGGCGGCACTGAAGCTTTCTTT	CASRPITGGGTEAFF
TRBV28	TRBJ2-6	TRBD1	18	few	TGTGCCAGCAGTCCAGCGGGACAGGGAGTTCCGAGAGCCAACGTCCTGACTTTC	CASSPAGQGVPRANVLTF
TRBV5-1	TRBJ1-1	NA	17	NA	TGCGCCAGCAGCTTGCATTTGTCCGGGACACCGAACACTGAAGCTTTCTTT	CASSLHLSGTPNTEAFF
TRBV9	TRBJ2-1	TRBD2	15	NA	TGTGCCAGCAGCGTAGAAGGGACTAGTTTCAATGAGCAGTTCTTC	CASSVEGTSFNEQFF
TRBV11-2	TRBJ1-4	NA	13	NA	TGTGCCAGCAGCTTCCCCGGGGGTGAAAAACTGTTTTTT	CASSFPGGEKLFF
TRBV5-1	TRBJ2-1	TRBD2	15	NA	TGCGCCAGCAGTTTTAGCGGGGACATGTACAATGAGCAGTTCTTC	CASSFSGDMYNEQFF
TRBV18	TRBJ2-1	TRBD2	15	NA	TGTGCCAGCTCGGGGGGACTAGCGGGGACCAATGAGCAGTTCTTC	CASSGGLAGTNEQFF
TRBV10-2	TRBJ2-1	TRBD2	14	NA	TGCGCCAGCAAGGGGACTATTCACCTCGATGAGCAGTTCTTC	CASKGTIHLDEQFF
TRBV12-5	TRBJ1-5	TRBD1	14	NA	TGTGCTAGTGGTCCGGGACAGGGTAGTCAGCCCCAGCATTTT	CASGPGQGSQPQHF
TRBV29-1	TRBJ2-1	TRBD2	15	NA	TGCAGCGTCGGGATAGCGGGAGCGGGTTACAATGAGCAGTTCTTC	CSVGIAGAGYNEQFF
TRBV9	TRBJ2-7	TRBD1	18	once	TGTGCCAGCAGCGTAGGGCTAGGGGGCGTAGGGGAAATCTACGAGCAGTACTTC	CASSVGLGGVGEIYEQYF
TRBV7-9	TRBJ2-3	TRBD2	15	NA	TGTGCCAGCAGCTTACTCGGGGGGAACACAGATACGCAGTATTTT	CASSLLGGNTDTQYF
TRBV29-1	TRBJ1-2	TRBD1	13	NA	TGCAGCGTCGCCCCGGACAGGGGCTATGGCTACACCTTC	CSVAPDRGYGYTF
TRBV6-1	TRBJ2-7	TRBD1	14	NA	TGTGCCAGCAGTCGGGACAGGGTTCTCTACGAGCAGTACTTC	CASSRDRVLYEQYF
TRBV5-1	TRBJ1-6	TRBD1	15	NA	TGCGCCAGCAGCTTGGCTGGACAGGGGTATTCACCCCTCCACTTT	CASSLAGQGYSPLHF
TRBV6-5	TRBJ1-2	NA	12	NA	TGTGCCAGCAGTTCTGGGGGGTATGGCTACACCTTC	CASSSGGYGYTF
TRBV2	TRBJ1-2	NA	16	NA	TGTGCCAGCGAATGGGCAGGACTTCCCCACGAGGATGGCTACACCTTC	CASEWAGLPHEDGYTF
TRBV18	TRBJ1-1	NA	13	NA	TGTGCCAGCTCACCATCCGGAGCAACTGAAGCTTTCTTT	CASSPSGATEAFF
TRBV4-1	TRBJ1-6	NA	13	NA	TGCGCCAGCAGCCAAGTAGGAGTGGTGGCCCTCCACTTT	CASSQVGVVALHF
TRBV18	TRBJ1-2	NA	17	NA	TGTGCCAGCTCACCACCTGGATTGAGGAGCTCTAACTATGGCTACACCTTC	CASSPPGLRSSNYGYTF
TRBV2	TRBJ1-2	TRBD1	15	NA	TGTGCCAGCAGAGAGGGACAGGGGTTTAACTATGGCTACACCTTC	CASREGQGFNYGYTF
TRBV25-1	TRBJ2-7	TRBD1	18	NA	TGTGCCAGCAAGCCGGAGGAGGTTTGGACAGGGGGTTTCTACGAGCAGTACTTC	CASKPEEVWTGGFYEQYF
TRBV19	TRBJ1-2	TRBD1	16	once	TGTGCCAGTAGCCCGCGAGGGGCGGGGACAGGGAATGGCTACACCTTC	CASSPRGAGTGNGYTF
TRBV7-2	TRBJ1-1	TRBD1	15	NA	TGTGCCAGCAGCTACAAGACCCCAGGGGGCACTGAAGCTTTCTTT	CASSYKTPGGTEAFF
TRBV10-3	TRBJ2-5	NA	14	NA	TGTGCCATCAGTGAGACCAGGGCCCAAGAGACCCAGTACTTC	CAISETRAQETQYF
TRBV6-6	TRBJ1-1	NA	15	once	TGTGCCAGCACTGACGGGGGGGCTTGGGTCACTGAAGCTTTCTTT	CASTDGGAWVTEAFF
TRBV15	TRBJ2-6	TRBD1	16	NA	TGTGCCACCAGCAGAGGGGACAGCTCTGGGGCCAACGTCCTGACTTTC	CATSRGDSSGANVLTF
TRBV11-1	TRBJ1-2	NA	13	NA	TGTGCCAGCAGCTTACAGGGATCTTATGGCTACACCTTC	CASSLQGSYGYTF
TRBV7-3	TRBJ2-5	TRBD2	15	NA	TGTGCCAGCAGCCTTAGCGGGAGGACCCAAGAGACCCAGTACTTC	CASSLSGRTQETQYF